This T cell receptor (beta chain) was identified during a study of blood T cell repertoires in COVID-19. About the study: Spain, Italy and the United States supplied samples that represented acute and convalescent COVID-19. Sample material is recorded as cDNA or gDNA derived from T cells, B-cell-depleted T cells, or PBMCs.

The CDR3 length is 14 residues. Trimming cost V 5 bases and J 0 bases, with 10 bases left between them. Germline lookup yields CDR1 LGHDT and CDR2 YNNKEL (reference sequence). Authors' analysis steps: From reference gene primer amplification, estimates of nucleated cell counts were derived. The method was immunoSEQ multiplex PCR; TCRdb's version includes in-frame clones alone and lacks a portion of them. Clonal size and the V and J genes are those of that table, whereas D and trimming came from the DNA. The data contain about 190,000 clones, 84% of them singletons. This TCR was sampled from a woman in her 70s with active or convalescent COVID-19. Sequencing used peripheral blood. This chain uses TRBV3-1 (or the pseudogene TRBV3-2) with TRBJ1-1; possibly TRBD1 for D (5 bases). The CDR3 DNA reads as TGTGCCAGCAGCGTGACAGATTTGAACACTGAAGCTTTCTTT. It codes for CASSVTDLNTEAFF.